A selection of T cell receptor beta chains follows, all from one sample in a study of molecular identifiers for immune sequencing clone quantification. MiXCR, run by TCRdb on the PCR reads, gives a single entry per CDR3 protein. The table has about 510,000 distinct CDR3 sequences, 25% seen once. Input material: naive CD8+ T cells from blood, with Jurkat cell RNA spiked in. The receptors originated from a human donor in good health. Some libraries in this study had Jurkat cell RNA spiked in. Both conserved end residues are part of each CDR3. D genes are given only for firm matches. Size is omitted from some rows. Given values are once, few, many or a class for expanded clones.

V gene: TRBV10-2; D gene: TRBD2; J gene: TRBJ2-2; clone size: many; CDR3 DNA: TGCGCCAGCAGTGAGTCCCCGGGACTAGCCGGGGAGCTGTTTTTT; CDR3 protein: CASSESPGLAGELFF
V gene: TRBV11-2; D gene: .; J gene: TRBJ2-1; clone size: .; CDR3 DNA: TGTGCCAGCAGCTTAGGTTACCATGAGCAGTTCTTC; CDR3 protein: CASSLGYHEQFF
V gene: TRBV25-1; D gene: .; J gene: TRBJ2-3; clone size: .; CDR3 DNA: TGTGCCAACAGAGGGCCAGATACGCAGTATTTT; CDR3 protein: CANRGPDTQYF
V gene: TRBV9; D gene: .; J gene: TRBJ2-3; clone size: .; CDR3 DNA: TGTGCCAGCAGCGTAGATAACCTTAGCACAGATACGCAGTATTTT; CDR3 protein: CASSVDNLSTDTQYF
V gene: TRBV15; D gene: .; J gene: TRBJ2-7; clone size: few; CDR3 DNA: TGTGCCACCAGCAGCGCAGGGGTTCCCTACGAGCAGTACTTC; CDR3 protein: CATSSAGVPYEQYF
V gene: TRBV6-2/TRBV6-3; D gene: TRBD1; J gene: TRBJ1-1; clone size: few; CDR3 DNA: TGTGCCAGCAGTTACGTGGGACAGGGGGCCGTGGAAGCTTTCTTT; CDR3 protein: CASSYVGQGAVEAFF
V gene: TRBV6-5; D gene: .; J gene: TRBJ2-7; clone size: .; CDR3 DNA: TGTGCCAGCAGGGGGTGGTTCGAGCAGTACTTC; CDR3 protein: CASRGWFEQYF
V gene: TRBV12-3/TRBV12-4; D gene: .; J gene: TRBJ2-4; clone size: .; CDR3 DNA: TGTGCCAGCACCCAATCGGCGGGTATGACGGCCATTCAGTACTTC; CDR3 protein: CASTQSAGMTAIQYF
V gene: TRBV29-1; D gene: TRBD1; J gene: TRBJ2-2; clone size: .; CDR3 DNA: TGCAGCGCTCTCCGGACAGGCTCGAACACCGGGGAGCTGTTTTTT; CDR3 protein: CSALRTGSNTGELFF
V gene: TRBV5-1; D gene: TRBD1; J gene: TRBJ1-1; clone size: many; CDR3 DNA: TGCGCCAGCAGCTTTGTAGGGACAGCGAACACTGAAGCTTTCTTT; CDR3 protein: CASSFVGTANTEAFF
V gene: TRBV12-3/TRBV12-4; D gene: .; J gene: TRBJ1-5; clone size: .; CDR3 DNA: TGTGCCAGCAGTTTTGGAGGGGAGCTGGATCAGCCCCAGCATTTT; CDR3 protein: CASSFGGELDQPQHF
V gene: TRBV6-2/TRBV6-3; D gene: .; J gene: TRBJ2-7; clone size: few; CDR3 DNA: TGTGCCAGCAGTACAGGGTTCTACGAGCAGTACTTC; CDR3 protein: CASSTGFYEQYF
V gene: TRBV9; D gene: TRBD1; J gene: TRBJ2-7; clone size: few; CDR3 DNA: TGTGCCAGCAGCGCCGAAACAGGGGTACTTTACGAGCAGTACTTC; CDR3 protein: CASSAETGVLYEQYF
V gene: TRBV6-2/TRBV6-3; D gene: TRBD2; J gene: TRBJ2-3; clone size: .; CDR3 DNA: TGTGCCAGCAGTGCGGGACTAGTGGGCATGGATACGCAGTATTTT; CDR3 protein: CASSAGLVGMDTQYF
V gene: TRBV5-1; D gene: .; J gene: TRBJ2-7; clone size: .; CDR3 DNA: TGCGCCAGCAGCTTAAGTGACACTGGCTACGAGCAGTACTTC; CDR3 protein: CASSLSDTGYEQYF
V gene: TRBV6-5; D gene: .; J gene: TRBJ1-1; clone size: .; CDR3 DNA: TGTGCCAGCAGTTACCAAACCGGCACTGAAGCTTTCTTT; CDR3 protein: CASSYQTGTEAFF
V gene: TRBV13; D gene: .; J gene: TRBJ1-4; clone size: .; CDR3 DNA: TGTGCCAGCAGCCAACGGACACCCCATGAAAAACTGTTTTTT; CDR3 protein: CASSQRTPHEKLFF
V gene: TRBV19; D gene: .; J gene: TRBJ2-1; clone size: .; CDR3 DNA: TGTGCCAGTAGTGAAGGGCAGAGCTCCTACAATGAGCAGTTCTTC; CDR3 protein: CASSEGQSSYNEQFF
V gene: TRBV9; D gene: .; J gene: TRBJ2-7; clone size: .; CDR3 DNA: TGTGCCAGCAGCGTAGGGCACGGCGAGCAGTACTTC; CDR3 protein: CASSVGHGEQYF
V gene: TRBV4-1; D gene: .; J gene: TRBJ2-4; clone size: few; CDR3 DNA: TGCGCCAGCAGCCACGGACGGGGGCCAGGGCCAAACATTCAGTACTTC; CDR3 protein: CASSHGRGPGPNIQYF
V gene: TRBV7-9; D gene: TRBD2; J gene: TRBJ2-3; clone size: many; CDR3 DNA: TGTGCCAGCAGCTTAACTAGCGGGAGCCCAGATACGCAGTATTTT; CDR3 protein: CASSLTSGSPDTQYF
V gene: TRBV4-1; D gene: .; J gene: TRBJ1-2; clone size: .; CDR3 DNA: TGCGCCGGCAGAGCAAGGGGCAGGGAGGAAAATGACTATGGCTACACCTTC; CDR3 protein: CAGRARGREENDYGYTF
V gene: TRBV4-1; D gene: .; J gene: TRBJ1-5; clone size: few; CDR3 DNA: TGCGCCAGCAGCCAAACTGGACAGCCAAATCAGCCCCAGCATTTT; CDR3 protein: CASSQTGQPNQPQHF
V gene: TRBV20-1; D gene: TRBD2; J gene: TRBJ2-3; clone size: .; CDR3 DNA: TGCAGTGCTAGTAGCCTAGCGGTCACAGATACGCAGTATTTT; CDR3 protein: CSASSLAVTDTQYF
V gene: TRBV7-9; D gene: TRBD1; J gene: TRBJ1-1; clone size: few; CDR3 DNA: TGTGCCAGCAGCGCGGGACAGCTTGAAGCTTTCTTT; CDR3 protein: CASSAGQLEAFF
V gene: TRBV5-6; D gene: .; J gene: TRBJ1-2; clone size: many; CDR3 DNA: TGTGCCAGCAGCTTTTTAACAGCGAACTATGGCTACACCTTC; CDR3 protein: CASSFLTANYGYTF
V gene: TRBV6-2/TRBV6-3; D gene: .; J gene: TRBJ2-7; clone size: many; CDR3 DNA: TGTGCCAGCAGTTACTTTGCCGAAGAGCAGTACTTC; CDR3 protein: CASSYFAEEQYF
V gene: TRBV28; D gene: .; J gene: TRBJ2-7; clone size: many; CDR3 DNA: TGTGCCAGCAGCCGAATCTACGAGCAGTACTTC; CDR3 protein: CASSRIYEQYF
V gene: TRBV12-3/TRBV12-4; D gene: TRBD1; J gene: TRBJ2-4; clone size: many; CDR3 DNA: TGTGCCAGCAGGGCCGGACAGGAAAACATTCAGTACTTC; CDR3 protein: CASRAGQENIQYF
V gene: TRBV18; D gene: TRBD1; J gene: TRBJ2-7; clone size: .; CDR3 DNA: TGTGCCAGCTCACCAAACAGGGGGCGCCCCTACGAGCAGTACTTC; CDR3 protein: CASSPNRGRPYEQYF
V gene: TRBV4-1; D gene: TRBD1; J gene: TRBJ2-1; clone size: few; CDR3 DNA: TGCGCCAGCAGCCGGTTATTTCGGACAGGTAGAGACAATGAGCAGTTCTTC; CDR3 protein: CASSRLFRTGRDNEQFF
V gene: TRBV27; D gene: .; J gene: TRBJ1-1; clone size: .; CDR3 DNA: TGTGCCAGCAGTTCCCTAACGAACACTGAAGCTTTCTTT; CDR3 protein: CASSSLTNTEAFF
V gene: TRBV7-9; D gene: .; J gene: TRBJ2-3; clone size: .; CDR3 DNA: TGTGCCAGCAGCTACAGCGAAACGAGCTTAGATACGCAGTATTTT; CDR3 protein: CASSYSETSLDTQYF
V gene: TRBV12-5; D gene: .; J gene: TRBJ1-2; clone size: .; CDR3 DNA: TGTGCTAGTGGTTTGGTAGCCGGGGGCTATGGCTACACCTTC; CDR3 protein: CASGLVAGGYGYTF
V gene: TRBV4-3; D gene: TRBD2; J gene: TRBJ2-1; clone size: few; CDR3 DNA: TGCGCCAGCAGCCAAGATCGCGGGAGTTTCTACAATGAGCAGTTCTTC; CDR3 protein: CASSQDRGSFYNEQFF
V gene: TRBV7-9; D gene: .; J gene: TRBJ1-1; clone size: few; CDR3 DNA: TGTGCCAGCGGGGATTTTGAGCTCATGAACACTGAAGCTTTCTTT; CDR3 protein: CASGDFELMNTEAFF
V gene: TRBV20-1; D gene: TRBD2; J gene: TRBJ2-1; clone size: few; CDR3 DNA: TGCAGTGCTAGTAGGCGGGGGTTGGTAGGTGAGCAGTTCTTC; CDR3 protein: CSASRRGLVGEQFF
V gene: TRBV5-3; D gene: .; J gene: TRBJ2-1; clone size: .; CDR3 DNA: TGTGCCAGCAGCCCTCGTTATTCCAATGAGCGGTTCTTC; CDR3 protein: CASSPRYSNERFF
V gene: TRBV4-3; D gene: TRBD1; J gene: TRBJ2-7; clone size: many; CDR3 DNA: TGCGCCAGCAGCCAAGATCGGGGACAGGGATACGAGCAGTACTTC; CDR3 protein: CASSQDRGQGYEQYF
V gene: TRBV27; D gene: .; J gene: TRBJ2-7; clone size: .; CDR3 DNA: TGTGCCAGCAGTACCCTCTACGAGCAGTACTTC; CDR3 protein: CASSTLYEQYF